What follows is one T cell receptor beta chain and its context. The data originate from a study of blood T cell repertoires in COVID-19. V lost 10 bases and J 5 bases, leaving 20 bases between the germline ends. This CDR3 has 14 residues. Germline CDR1 SEHNR, CDR2 FQNEAQ (reference sequence). Before being deemed recovered, Cohort 3 donors had two negative PCRs, clearance, or symptom resolution. The data were produced by immunoSEQ multiplex PCR, yet TCRdb's version contains in-frame clones alone and is incomplete. Among approximately 300,000 clones listed, under 90% were seen once. The receptor comes from a woman in her 30s who had recovered from COVID-19. Sequences were obtained from PBMCs or T cells enriched from blood (not recorded which). V gene TRBV7-9 combines with J gene TRBJ1-2, with a weak D call TRBD1 (5 bases). CDR3 loop: CATTPGEAVYGYTF. The CDR3 nucleotides read TGTGCCACCACGCCGGGGGAGGCGGTTTATGGCTACACCTTC.